Described below is a single T cell receptor beta chain sequence and its context. The data were obtained in a study of blood T cell repertoires in COVID-19. At the level of the study: Researchers got acute and convalescent COVID-19 samples from the United States, Italy and Spain. From T cells, B-cell-depleted T cells, or PBMCs came the material, which was cDNA or gDNA.

Germline V gene sequence: CDR1 MNHEY, CDR2 SMNVEV (reference sequence). With 8 bases removed from V and 2 bases from J, the gap between germline ends came to 6 bases. The CDR3 consists of 11 residues. Original processing methods: The authors estimated nucleated cell counts from reference gene primer amplification. Here immunoSEQ multiplex PCR was the method, and the copy in TCRdb shows in-frame clones only, minus some. That table furnishes V, J and clone size, whereas the DNA furnished D and trimming. Here the sample spans just over 150,000 clones, 90% to 95% being singletons. The clonotype comes from a woman between 50 and 59 years old with acute or convalescent COVID-19. The sample was peripheral blood. This chain joins TRBV27 and TRBJ2-5; D not certain. Here the CDR3 DNA reads TGTGCCAGCCTTAATCAAGAGACCCAGTACTTC. The encoded protein is CASLNQETQYF.